This record looks at one TCR beta chain sequence and its context. Its matching antigen is unknown. For the second PCR, which ran for about 6 to 11 cycles, a sample-barcoded 5' primer and a J-beta primer mix were used. Sequencing yielded, for each sample, at least 2.5 million paired-end reads carrying CDR3. Each CDR3 protein is one row after TCRdb ran MiXCR on the 5' RACE reads. The sample contains more than 700,000 distinct CDR3 sequences, about 48% of which appear only once. The record originates from a study of blood T cells in healthy people across ages. Study overall: About one barcoded beta molecule per two T cells came from capture by template switching. General observations from the study: Per million T cells, the diversity of TCR beta decreased roughly linearly as age advanced. Long-lived donors had more naive CD4+ cells and higher diversity than aged donors.

Looked up from germline, CDR1 is LGHDT and CDR2 is YNNKEL (reference sequence). This CDR3 has 14 amino acids. V shed 1 base and J shed 7 bases, with 8 bases lying between them. The sequenced sample consisted of blood. The source is a man at least 80 years old in good health. This chain connects TRBV3-1 to TRBJ1-6; D is uncertain. The DNA for the CDR3 is TGTGCCAGCAGCCAAGTCCAGTCGAATTCACCCCTCCACTTT. This translates into CASSQVQSNSPLHF.